This T cell receptor (beta chain) is from a study of blood T cell repertoires in COVID-19. Study at large: Acute and convalescent COVID-19 specimens originated in the United States, Italy and Spain. From T cells, B-cell-depleted T cells, or PBMCs came the material, which was cDNA or gDNA.

Germline assignment: CDR1 ENHRY and CDR2 SYGVKD. The CDR3 contains 15 residues. Unmatched junction bases numbered 6, after V lost 6 bases and J lost 0 bases. Repertoires were generated with immunoSEQ multiplex PCR, while TCRdb's copy carries only in-frame clones and drops some. The table records around 170,000 clones, roughly 87% of them present only once. This study enrolled people aged 18 to 89 from about two dozen US geographic areas. Donors of Cohort 3 who recovered were those that had two negative PCRs, clearance, or symptom resolution. The sequence was collected from a woman aged 45-59 years who had recovered from COVID-19. Specimen: PBMCs or T cells enriched from blood (not recorded which). The chain combines TRBV10-3 with TRBJ2-7, with 9 bases aligning to TRBD2. The CDR3 loop reads CAIRKNSGSSYEQYF. In nucleotides, the CDR3 is TGTGCCATCAGAAAAAATAGCGGGAGCTCCTACGAGCAGTACTTC.